This TCR beta chain emerged from a study of CD8 T cells in Susac syndrome. This CDR3 comprises 16 residues. V gave up 5 bases and J gave up 5 bases, with 21 bases separating them. The germline gives CDR1 LNHNV, CDR2 YYDKDF (reference sequence). Susac syndrome patients met recently defined diagnostic criteria for definite or probable disease. Concerning this clonotype: Its specificity is unknown.

Study observations and caveats: CD4+ T cell repertoires in Susac syndrome exhibited no evidence of clonal expansion.

The RNA input was 0.5 to 1 ug, and it was reverse transcribed with random hexamers. TCRdb reprocessed the immunoSEQ multiplex PCR reads with MiXCR, giving one entry per CDR3 protein. The profile covers over 120,000 distinct CDR3 sequences, with more than 85% appearing a single time and roughly 0.14% taken by the ten largest. Sequencing was done on a sample of CD4+ T cells from PBMCs. The receptor was isolated from a human donor with Susac syndrome. The chain recombines TRBV15 with TRBJ2-5, with D possibly TRBD1 on 5 matching bases. The CDR3 DNA is TGTGCCACCAGCGCTTCGAGAACTAAGGGGCTGGAGACCCAGTACTTC. It specifies CATSASRTKGLETQYF. Filled out from reference TRBV15 and TRBJ2-5, the complete variable domain reads DAMVIQNPRYQVTQFGKPVTLSCSQTLNHNVMYWYQQKSSQAPKLLFHYYDKDFNNEADTPDNFQSRRPNTSFCFLDIRSPGLGDTAMYLCATSASRTKGLETQYFGPGTRLLVL.